These 4 T cell receptor beta chains share one sample of origin, sequenced in a study of blood T cells in healthy people across ages. Using a J-beta primer mix together with a sample-barcoded 5' primer, a second PCR was run for roughly 7 to 12 cycles. TCRdb reanalysed the 5' RACE reads using MiXCR and keeps one entry per CDR3 protein. This table holds hundreds of thousands of distinct CDR3 sequences, 20% to 30% found once. These data also formed part of another study, on T cells of mothers and their children.

Sequencing was done on a sample of blood. All receptors derive from a boy under 18 in good health.

This chain uses TRBV27 with TRBJ2-3, with TRBD2 matching 15 bases. The CDR3 sequence is 19 residues long. Losses at the gene ends were 2 bases for V and 0 bases for J; bases not matched to a gene: 6. Germline values: CDR1 MNHEY, CDR2 SMNVEV (reference sequence). In nucleotides, the CDR3 is TGTGCCAGCAGTTTAAGGGGACTAGCGGGAGGAACTAGCACAGATACGCAGTATTTT. Its translation: CASSLRGLAGGTSTDTQYF.

The chain carries TRBV20-1 and TRBJ2-7; 7 bases are a match to TRBD2. CDR1 and CDR2 (germline): DFQATT, SNEGSKA (reference sequence). The junction had 6 bases not matched to a gene; V was cut back by 1 base and J by 0 bases. The CDR3 is 15 amino acids. CDR3 sequence reads: CSARVSSGPSYEQYF. CDR3 coding DNA: TGCAGTGCTAGAGTATCTAGCGGTCCCTCCTACGAGCAGTACTTC.

The chain is built from TRBV3-1 and TRBJ2-7; 7 nucleotides align to TRBD2. V was pared by 4 bases and J by 2 bases, with 5 bases of the junction left unmatched. The V gene's germline CDR1 is LGHDT and CDR2 YNNKEL (reference sequence). The CDR3 sequence is 14 residues long. The CDR3 nucleotides read TGTGCCAGCAGCCCCGGGACTACCGCCTACGAGCAGTACTTC. Its protein product is CASSPGTTAYEQYF.

The chain joins TRBV18 to TRBJ2-5; a weak D match, TRBD1 (5 bases). TRBJ2-7 matches the DNA end more closely, so the J call is doubtful. The germline gives CDR1 KGHSH, CDR2 LQKENI. The CDR3 contains 13 residues. The CDR3 spells CASSRDQGYEQYF. The CDR3 DNA follows: TGTGCCAGCTCACGCGACCAGGGTTACGAGCAGTACTTC.